The rows below give T cell receptor beta chains drawn from one sample of a study of shared clonotypes between healthy human individuals. Data came from immunoSEQ multiplex PCR; TCRdb stores just in-frame clones and leaves some out. The table lists millions of clones, 85% to 95% of them singletons, with around 1.7% in the top ten. Sequencing used naive CD8+ T cells from PBMCs. These receptors were obtained from a man aged 18 to 30 in good health. Some clones in this sample may be carry-over from other donors' samples. The CDR3 runs from the conserved cysteine through the conserved F or W. Each record gives: V gene, clone size, D gene, J gene, CDR3 protein, CDR3 DNA. The D gene is left open where the match is weak. Size is stated for part of the rows, as once, few or many counts, or as a class when the clone is expanded.

TRBV19,NA,NA,TRBJ1-2,CASSMPQPYGYTF,TGTGCCAGTAGTATGCCACAGCCCTATGGCTACACCTTC
TRBV7-8,few,NA,TRBJ1-2,CASSPEFSYGYTF,TGTGCCAGCAGCCCCGAGTTTTCCTATGGCTACACCTTC
TRBV7-3,NA,TRBD1,TRBJ2-7,CASSSTGGGYEQYF,TGTGCCAGCAGCTCGACAGGGGGAGGCTACGAGCAGTACTTC
TRBV13,once,NA,TRBJ1-1,CASSFFRVSEAFF,TGTGCCAGCAGCTTCTTCAGGGTTTCCGAAGCTTTCTTT
TRBV6-6,NA,NA,TRBJ1-1,CASTHPGGRRNTEAFF,TGTGCCAGCACCCACCCCGGGGGCCGGAGGAACACTGAAGCTTTCTTT
TRBV14,NA,TRBD1,TRBJ2-3,CASSQDAGGPTDTQYF,TGTGCCAGCAGCCAAGACGCAGGGGGCCCCACAGATACGCAGTATTTT
TRBV28,NA,NA,TRBJ2-7,CASSPGTVDYEQYF,TGTGCCAGCAGTCCGGGTACGGTAGATTACGAGCAGTACTTC
TRBV30,NA,NA,TRBJ2-1,CAWSVGAGPPEQFF,TGTGCCTGGAGTGTAGGGGCGGGACCTCCTGAGCAGTTCTTC
TRBV6-5,NA,TRBD1,TRBJ2-1,CASSSGTGLGYNEQFF,TGTGCCAGCAGTTCCGGGACAGGGCTTGGCTACAATGAGCAGTTCTTC
TRBV14,NA,TRBD1,TRBJ2-7,CASSQDATGRPYEQYF,TGTGCCAGCAGCCAAGATGCGACAGGGCGACCCTACGAGCAGTACTTC
TRBV14,NA,TRBD1,TRBJ2-7,CASSQGLRDSDEQYF,TGTGCCAGCAGCCAAGGGTTACGGGACAGTGACGAGCAGTACTTC
TRBV27,NA,NA,TRBJ2-7,CASSLNPVQASYEQYF,TGTGCCAGCAGTTTAAATCCGGTACAGGCCAGCTACGAGCAGTACTTC
TRBV28,NA,TRBD1,TRBJ2-1,CASSLSSDRGRHEQFF,TGTGCCAGCAGTTTATCCTCCGACAGGGGGCGCCATGAGCAGTTCTTC
TRBV28,NA,NA,TRBJ1-4,CASSLRTLPEKLFF,TGTGCCAGCAGCTTACGGACCCTGCCTGAAAAACTGTTTTTT
TRBV7-8,NA,NA,TRBJ2-4,CASSPPFIQNPTQAAKNIQYF,TGTGCCAGCAGCCCACCATTCATTCAAAACCCCACCCAGGCGGCCAAAAACATTCAGTACTTC
TRBV5-4,NA,NA,TRBJ2-3,CASSRGAASTDTQYF,TGTGCCAGCAGCAGGGGTGCGGCTAGCACAGATACGCAGTATTTT
TRBV7-9,NA,NA,TRBJ2-7,CALHPAPKTYEQYF,TGTGCCCTCCACCCAGCTCCTAAGACCTACGAGCAGTACTTC
TRBV28,NA,NA,TRBJ1-2,CASSSDFVVSVDIDGYTF,TGTGCCAGCAGTTCGGATTTTGTGGTCTCCGTCGATATTGATGGCTACACCTTC
TRBV6-5,NA,NA,TRBJ2-7,CASSYAGISYEQYF,TGTGCCAGCAGTTACGCGGGGATCTCCTACGAGCAGTACTTC
TRBV25-1,NA,NA,TRBJ2-2,CASSGHRNTGELFF,TGTGCCAGCAGCGGACACCGAAACACCGGGGAGCTGTTTTTT
TRBV5-6,NA,NA,TRBJ2-7,CASSLGSGSFYEQYF,TGTGCCAGCAGCTTGGGGTCAGGTAGCTTCTACGAGCAGTACTTC
TRBV7-9,NA,NA,TRBJ1-4,CASSLRDINEKLFF,TGTGCCAGCAGCTTAAGGGACATAAATGAAAAACTGTTTTTT
TRBV6-5,once,NA,TRBJ2-5,CASSYYPERVKETQYF,TGTGCCAGCAGTTATTACCCGGAGCGGGTAAAAGAGACCCAGTACTTC
TRBV15,NA,NA,TRBJ1-5,CATSIGAMGYQPQHF,TGTGCCACCAGCATCGGGGCGATGGGGTATCAGCCCCAGCATTTT
TRBV29-1,once,TRBD1,TRBJ2-7,CSVDGQGESYEQYF,TGCAGCGTTGACGGACAGGGGGAAAGCTACGAGCAGTACTTC
TRBV2,NA,NA,TRBJ2-2,CASSELLAVYTGELFF,TGTGCCAGCAGTGAACTACTAGCCGTATACACCGGGGAGCTGTTTTTT
TRBV28,NA,NA,TRBJ2-2,CASIGRSPGELFF,TGTGCCAGCATTGGGAGGTCCCCCGGGGAGCTGTTTTTT
TRBV4-1,NA,NA,TRBJ1-2,CASSQGAGALANYGYTF,TGCGCCAGCAGCCAAGGGGCAGGGGCCCTAGCTAACTATGGCTACACCTTC
TRBV19,NA,NA,TRBJ1-4,CASSIDYEKLFF,TGTGCCAGTAGTATAGACTACGAAAAACTGTTTTTT
TRBV9,few,TRBD1,TRBJ2-7,CASSVRDRGYEQYF,TGTGCCAGCAGCGTCCGGGACAGGGGCTACGAGCAGTACTTC
TRBV9,NA,NA,TRBJ2-1,CASSPGGAVQGNEQFF,TGTGCCAGCAGCCCCGGCGGGGCGGTGCAGGGCAATGAGCAGTTCTTC
TRBV4-3,NA,TRBD2,TRBJ2-1,CASSPRAGGPSSYNEQFF,TGCGCCAGCAGCCCCAGAGCGGGAGGGCCGAGCTCCTACAATGAGCAGTTCTTC
TRBV11-2,once,TRBD2,TRBJ2-7,CASSLAGGSYEQYF,TGTGCCAGCAGCTTAGCGGGGGGCTCCTACGAGCAGTACTTC
TRBV7-2,NA,NA,TRBJ1-2,CASSWGAGNYGYTF,TGTGCCAGCAGCTGGGGGGCGGGTAACTATGGCTACACCTTC
TRBV7-9,NA,TRBD2,TRBJ2-7,CASSSGISIYEQYF,TGTGCCAGCAGCAGCGGGATCTCGATCTACGAGCAGTACTTC
TRBV19,NA,NA,TRBJ2-7,CASSIGTGSSYEQYF,TGTGCCAGTAGTATAGGCACAGGGAGTTCCTACGAGCAGTACTTC